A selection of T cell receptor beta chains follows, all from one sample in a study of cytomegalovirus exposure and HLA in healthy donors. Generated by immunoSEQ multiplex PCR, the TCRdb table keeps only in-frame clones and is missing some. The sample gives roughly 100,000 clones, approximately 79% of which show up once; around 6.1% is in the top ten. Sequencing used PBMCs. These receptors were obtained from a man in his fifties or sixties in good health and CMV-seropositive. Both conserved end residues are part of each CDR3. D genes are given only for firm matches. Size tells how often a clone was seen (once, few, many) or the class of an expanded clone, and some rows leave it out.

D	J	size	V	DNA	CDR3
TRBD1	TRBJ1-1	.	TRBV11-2	TGTGCCAGCAGCACAACCGGGACAGTGAACACTGAAGCTTTCTTT	CASSTTGTVNTEAFF
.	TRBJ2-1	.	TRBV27	TGTGCCAGCAGTCCCCTCCAGGCCCGAAATAGCAATGAGCAGTTCTTC	CASSPLQARNSNEQFF
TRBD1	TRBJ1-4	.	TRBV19	TGTGCCAGTAGTACAACAGGGGGGACGGAAAAACTGTTTTTT	CASSTTGGTEKLFF
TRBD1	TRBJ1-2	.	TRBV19	TGTGCCAGTAGTGCCCGGGACAGGTCGCATGGCTACACCTTC	CASSARDRSHGYTF
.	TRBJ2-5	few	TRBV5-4	TGTGCCAGCACCTCTCTCGGGGACCAGTACTTC	CASTSLGDQYF
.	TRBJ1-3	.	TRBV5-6	TGTGCCAGCAGCTTGGAGGGCAGGGGTGGAAACACCATATATTTT	CASSLEGRGGNTIYF
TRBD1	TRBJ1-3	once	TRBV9	TGTGCCAGCAGCGTAGAGTACAGGGGGTCCTACTCTGGAAACACCATATATTTT	CASSVEYRGSYSGNTIYF
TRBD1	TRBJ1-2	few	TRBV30	TGTGCCTGGAGTCGGGACAGGGGAAAGATTGGCTACACCTTC	CAWSRDRGKIGYTF
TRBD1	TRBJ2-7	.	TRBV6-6	TGTGCCAGCAGTTACCCTACAGGGGGCATTTACGAGCAGTACTTC	CASSYPTGGIYEQYF
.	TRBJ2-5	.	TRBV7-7	TGTGCCAGCAGCTTACAGGAAGGAGAGACCCAGTACTTC	CASSLQEGETQYF
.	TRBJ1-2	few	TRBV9	TGTGCCAGCACCATAGGAGGGGTAAACTATGGCTACACCTTC	CASTIGGVNYGYTF
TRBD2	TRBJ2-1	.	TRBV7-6	TGTGCCAGCAGCTTAGGCGGGGGGGTCAATGAGCAGTTCTTC	CASSLGGGVNEQFF
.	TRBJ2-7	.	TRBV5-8	TGTGCCAGCAGCTTGGCCTTTTCCTACGAGCAGTACTTC	CASSLAFSYEQYF
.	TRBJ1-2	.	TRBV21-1	TGTGCCAGGACCAAAGAAGGGGGTGAGGGGGGCTACACCTTC	CARTKEGGEGGYTF
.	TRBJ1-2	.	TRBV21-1	TGTGCCAGCAGCTTACCGGGACAGGGGGGATGCTTCTATGGCTACACCTTC	CASSLPGQGGCFYGYTF
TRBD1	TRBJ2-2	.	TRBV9	TGTGCCAGCAGCCCCAGGGGGAGATCGAACACCGGGGAGCTGTTTTTT	CASSPRGRSNTGELFF
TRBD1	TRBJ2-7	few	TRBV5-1	TGCGCCAGCAGCTTTGGGGGACAGATATCCTACGAGCAGTACTTC	CASSFGGQISYEQYF
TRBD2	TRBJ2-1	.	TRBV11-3	TGTGCCAGCAGCTTAGAGGGTCTAGCGGGGGGTCGCTCCTACAATGAGCAGTTCTTC	CASSLEGLAGGRSYNEQFF
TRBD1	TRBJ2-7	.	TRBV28	TGTGCCAGCAGTTTGTGGCGGGGACAGGGATTATACGAGCAGTACTTC	CASSLWRGQGLYEQYF
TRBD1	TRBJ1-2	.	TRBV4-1	TGCGCCAGCAGCCAGGGGGGGACAGGGGGCTATGGCTACACCTTC	CASSQGGTGGYGYTF
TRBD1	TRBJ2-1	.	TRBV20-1	TGCAGTGCTATAGACAGGGATGAGCAGTTCTTC	CSAIDRDEQFF
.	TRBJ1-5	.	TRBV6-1	TGTGCCAGCAGTGAAGCGAACCGAGTAAGTAATCAGCCCCAGCATTTT	CASSEANRVSNQPQHF
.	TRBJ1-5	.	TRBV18	TGTGCCAGCTCACCACCGGGCAGGGATAGCAATCAGCCCCAGCATTTT	CASSPPGRDSNQPQHF
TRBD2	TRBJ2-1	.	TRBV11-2	TGTGCCAGCAGCTTGGGGACTAGCGGGGGAGCCTACAATGAGCAGTTCTTC	CASSLGTSGGAYNEQFF
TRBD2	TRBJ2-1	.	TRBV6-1	TGTGCCAGCAGTGAGATAAGCGGGGGGGCTCTCTTGGTTGAGGAGCAGTTCTTC	CASSEISGGALLVEEQFF
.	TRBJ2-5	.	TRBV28	TGTGCCAGCAGTCCCCAGTGGGAGACCCAGTACTTC	CASSPQWETQYF
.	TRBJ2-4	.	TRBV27	TGTGCCAGCAGGTCGGACTTAAACATTCAGTACTTC	CASRSDLNIQYF
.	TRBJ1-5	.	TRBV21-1	TGTGCCAGCAGCAAAGTCCGGGACAGGGATGTGTGCAATCAGCCCCAGCATTTT	CASSKVRDRDVCNQPQHF
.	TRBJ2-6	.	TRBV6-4	TGTGCCAGCAGTACTACAGGGCTCCCTGGGGCCAACGTCCTGACTTTC	CASSTTGLPGANVLTF
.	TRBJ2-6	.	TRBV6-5	TGTGCCAGCAGGCGAAAGGGGGCTGGGGCCAACGTCCTGACTTTC	CASRRKGAGANVLTF
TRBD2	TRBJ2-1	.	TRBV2	TGTGCCAGCAACGGGGGGGCCTACAATGAGCAGTTCTTC	CASNGGAYNEQFF
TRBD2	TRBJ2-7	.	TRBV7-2	TGTGCCAGCAGCAAGACTAGCGGGAGCTCCTACGAGCAGTACTTC	CASSKTSGSSYEQYF
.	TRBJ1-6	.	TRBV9	TGTGCCAGCAGCGTAGGCAGGAATTCACCCCTCCACTTT	CASSVGRNSPLHF
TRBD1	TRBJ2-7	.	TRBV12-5	TGTGCTAGTGCCCCGGGACAGGGATCCTACGAGCAGTACTTC	CASAPGQGSYEQYF
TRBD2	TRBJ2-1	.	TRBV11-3	TGTGCCAGCAGCCCCGGACTAGCGGGGTATTACAATGAGCAGTTCTTC	CASSPGLAGYYNEQFF
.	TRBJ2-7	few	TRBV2	TGTGCCAGCAGTGTAAACTTCCCCAGGATCTACGAGCAGTACTTC	CASSVNFPRIYEQYF
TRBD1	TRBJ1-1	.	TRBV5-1	TGCGCCAGCAGCTCTCGGACAGGGTCCCAGAACACTGAAGCTTTCTTT	CASSSRTGSQNTEAFF
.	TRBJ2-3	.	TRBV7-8	TGTGCCAGCAGCTTAAGGGGCCTAGATTCTTCCACAGATACGCAGTATTTT	CASSLRGLDSSTDTQYF